Listed below are T cell receptor beta chains from one sample, sequenced in a study of T cells after posttransplantation cyclophosphamide. This table comes from immunoSEQ multiplex PCR, and its TCRdb copy is limited to in-frame clones, with some not included. The sample comprises tens of thousands of clones, around 90% of which are singletons, and under 2.5% rests with the top ten. This specimen consisted of PBMCs, obtained about 62 days after allogeneic stem cell transplant with posttransplant cyclophosphamide. The origin of the receptors is a male patient aged 60-70 years who received an allogeneic stem cell transplant from a related donor and was CMV-positive. Certain T cells may be donor cells from the graft. CDR3s include the opening cysteine and the closing phenylalanine or tryptophan. The D gene is left open where the match is weak. Clone sizes are given selectively: once, few, many, or a class where the clone is expanded.

CDR3aa	CDR3nt	j_gene	abundance	v_gene	d_gene
CATGDIRTAQETQYF	TGTGCCACCGGAGACATCAGGACAGCACAAGAGACCCAGTACTTC	TRBJ2-5	NA	TRBV6-1	NA
CASGLVQRGGLTVFQDTQYF	TGTGCTAGTGGTTTGGTACAGCGGGGGGGCCTTACTGTGTTTCAGGATACGCAGTATTTT	TRBJ2-3	NA	TRBV12-5	TRBD2
CASTSGTGNSPLHF	TGTGCCAGCACCTCCGGGACAGGGAATTCACCCCTCCACTTT	TRBJ1-6	NA	TRBV28	TRBD1
CASSPGTGYNPPLHF	TGTGCCAGCAGTCCTGGGACAGGGTATAATCCACCCCTCCACTTT	TRBJ1-6	NA	TRBV6-5	TRBD1
CATSRGHLGTSPGNEQFF	TGTGCCACCAGCAGAGGACACCTCGGGACTAGCCCGGGAAATGAGCAGTTCTTC	TRBJ2-1	NA	TRBV15	TRBD2
CASSQGPGLYNEQFF	TGCGCCAGCAGCCAAGGGCCAGGGCTCTACAATGAGCAGTTCTTC	TRBJ2-1	once	TRBV4-1	NA
CASSELGTSGGVTGELFF	TGTGCCAGCAGTGAACTCGGGACTAGCGGGGGGGTCACCGGGGAGCTGTTTTTT	TRBJ2-2	NA	TRBV11-2	TRBD2
CASSHRGNELETQYF	TGTGCCAGCAGCCACAGGGGGAATGAATTAGAGACCCAGTACTTC	TRBJ2-5	NA	TRBV5-5	TRBD1
CASSLDDSRWEKLFF	TGCGCCAGCAGCTTGGATGACAGTAGGTGGGAAAAACTGTTTTTT	TRBJ1-4	NA	TRBV5-1	NA
CASSSGLFLGTEAFF	TGTGCCAGCAGCTCAGGACTCTTCCTGGGGACTGAAGCTTTCTTT	TRBJ1-1	NA	TRBV7-9	NA
CASSLRQNNEKLFF	TGTGCCAGCAGCCTCAGACAGAACAATGAAAAACTGTTTTTT	TRBJ1-4	NA	TRBV7-9	NA
CASSSLTSGVETQYF	TGTGCCAGCAGCTCCCTGACTAGCGGGGTAGAGACCCAGTACTTC	TRBJ2-5	once	TRBV7-9	TRBD2
CASSSPGGSYEQYF	TGCGCCAGCAGCTCCCCGGGGGGCTCCTACGAGCAGTACTTC	TRBJ2-7	NA	TRBV5-1	TRBD2
CASSDLRDTEAFF	TGTGCCAGCAGCGACCTCAGGGACACTGAAGCTTTCTTT	TRBJ1-1	NA	TRBV5-4	NA
CASTFGRTVNTGELFF	TGTGCCAGCACCTTTGGGCGGACAGTGAACACCGGGGAGCTGTTTTTT	TRBJ2-2	NA	TRBV5-6	NA
CSVNSQGVHTEAFF	TGCAGCGTTAATTCACAGGGGGTACACACTGAAGCTTTCTTT	TRBJ1-1	once	TRBV29-1	TRBD1
CSVGIGQGATNEKLFF	TGCAGCGTGGGAATAGGACAGGGGGCAACTAATGAAAAACTGTTTTTT	TRBJ1-4	NA	TRBV29-1	TRBD1
CASSVPRGDRTDTQYF	TGCGCCAGCAGCGTTCCACGGGGGGACCGCACAGATACGCAGTATTTT	TRBJ2-3	NA	TRBV5-1	TRBD2
CASSRAPTGLGDYGYTF	TGCGCCAGCTCCCGGGCCCCCACGGGACTCGGTGACTATGGCTACACCTTC	TRBJ1-2	NA	TRBV5-1	NA
CATSRDSLDRNSPLHF	TGTGCCACCAGCAGAGATTCCTTGGACAGGAATTCACCCCTCCACTTT	TRBJ1-6	NA	TRBV15	TRBD1
CASKRQGYVANVLTF	TGTGCCAGCAAGAGACAGGGGTACGTGGCCAACGTCCTGACTTTC	TRBJ2-6	NA	TRBV28	TRBD1
CASSELGAYGYTF	TGTGCCAGCAGTGAATTGGGAGCCTATGGCTACACCTTC	TRBJ1-2	NA	TRBV6-1	NA
CASSQDSSGSETQYF	TGTGCCAGCAGCCAAGATTCCAGCGGCTCGGAGACCCAGTACTTC	TRBJ2-5	NA	TRBV4-2	NA
CAISVGRGSGGYTF	TGTGCCATCAGTGTAGGGAGGGGATCCGGTGGCTACACCTTC	TRBJ1-2	NA	TRBV10-3	NA
CASSQEGVSGNEKLFF	TGCGCCAGCAGCCAAGAGGGAGTCTCGGGGAATGAAAAACTGTTTTTT	TRBJ1-4	NA	TRBV4-1	NA
CSARDGGSYTF	TGCAGTGCTAGAGATGGCGGGAGCTACACCTTC	TRBJ1-2	NA	TRBV20-1	NA
CASSPAHFSGGYTF	TGTGCCAGCAGTCCTGCTCATTTTTCCGGTGGCTACACCTTC	TRBJ1-2	NA	TRBV27	NA
CASSSPGEAPLHF	TGTGCCAGCAGCTCCCCGGGGGAGGCACCCCTCCACTTT	TRBJ1-6	NA	TRBV6-1	NA
CASSLGTSGFTDTQYF	TGCGCCAGCAGCTTGGGGACTAGCGGATTCACAGATACGCAGTATTTT	TRBJ2-3	NA	TRBV5-1	TRBD2